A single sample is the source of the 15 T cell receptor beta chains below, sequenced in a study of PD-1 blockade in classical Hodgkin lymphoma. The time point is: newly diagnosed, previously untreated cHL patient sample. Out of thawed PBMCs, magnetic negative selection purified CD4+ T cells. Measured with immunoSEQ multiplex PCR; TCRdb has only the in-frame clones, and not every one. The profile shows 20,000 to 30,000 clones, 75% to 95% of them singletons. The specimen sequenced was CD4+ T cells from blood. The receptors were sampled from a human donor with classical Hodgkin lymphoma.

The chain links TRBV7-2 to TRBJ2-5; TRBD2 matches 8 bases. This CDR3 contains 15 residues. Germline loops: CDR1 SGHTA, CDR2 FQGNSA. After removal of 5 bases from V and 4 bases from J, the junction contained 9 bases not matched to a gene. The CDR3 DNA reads TGTGCCAGCAGCCCCGTGAGCGGGGGTTCAGAGACCCAGTACTTC. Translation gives CASSPVSGGSETQYF.

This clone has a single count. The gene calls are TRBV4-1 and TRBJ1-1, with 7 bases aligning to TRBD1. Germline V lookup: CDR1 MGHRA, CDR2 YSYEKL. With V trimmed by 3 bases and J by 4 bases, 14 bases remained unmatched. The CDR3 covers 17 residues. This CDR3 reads CASSHTRDRKLITEAFF. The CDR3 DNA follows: TGCGCCAGCAGCCACACCCGGGACAGAAAACTGATCACTGAAGCTTTCTTT.

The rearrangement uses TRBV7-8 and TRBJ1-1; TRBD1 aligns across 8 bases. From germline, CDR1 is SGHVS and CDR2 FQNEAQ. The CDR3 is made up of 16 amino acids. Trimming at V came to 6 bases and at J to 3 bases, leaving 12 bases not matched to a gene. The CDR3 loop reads CASRFDRGAWDTEAFF. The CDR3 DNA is TGTGCCAGCAGATTTGACAGGGGCGCATGGGACACTGAAGCTTTCTTT. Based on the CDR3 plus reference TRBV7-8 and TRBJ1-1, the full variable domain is GAGVSQSPRYKVAKRGQDVALRCDPISGHVSLFWYQQALGQGPEFLTYFQNEAQLDKSGLPSDRFFAERPEGSVSTLKIQRTQQEDSAVYLCASRFDRGAWDTEAFFGQGTRLTVV.

This chain's CDR3 is CASSQGLAFQETQYF. The CDR3, as DNA: TGTGCCAGCAGCCAGGGACTAGCGTTCCAAGAGACCCAGTACTTC. The V gene is TRBV2, the J gene TRBJ2-5; 10 positions agree with TRBD2. The CDR3 is 15 amino acids. Germline values: CDR1 SNHLY, CDR2 FYNNEI. After removal of 6 bases from V and 1 base from J, the junction contained 5 bases not matched to a gene.

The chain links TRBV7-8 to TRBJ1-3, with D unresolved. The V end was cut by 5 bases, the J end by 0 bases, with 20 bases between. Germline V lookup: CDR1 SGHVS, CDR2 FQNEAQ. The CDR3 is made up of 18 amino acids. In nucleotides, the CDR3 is TGTGCCAGCAGCCTTAGAGGGATAGGATGGAACTCTGGAAACACCATATATTTT. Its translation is CASSLRGIGWNSGNTIYF.

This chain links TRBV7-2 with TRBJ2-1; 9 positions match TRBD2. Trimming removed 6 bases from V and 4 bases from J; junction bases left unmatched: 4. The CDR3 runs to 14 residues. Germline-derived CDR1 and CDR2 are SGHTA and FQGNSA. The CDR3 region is CASRRGGGYNEQFF. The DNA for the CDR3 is TGTGCCAGCAGACGCGGGGGGGGATACAATGAGCAGTTCTTC.

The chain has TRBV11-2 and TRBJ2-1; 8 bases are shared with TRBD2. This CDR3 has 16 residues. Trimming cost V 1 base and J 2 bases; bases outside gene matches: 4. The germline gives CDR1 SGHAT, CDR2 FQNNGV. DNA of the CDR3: TGTGCCAGCAGCTTAGCTTGGCGGGGGGCCTACAATGAGCAGTTCTTC. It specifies CASSLAWRGAYNEQFF.

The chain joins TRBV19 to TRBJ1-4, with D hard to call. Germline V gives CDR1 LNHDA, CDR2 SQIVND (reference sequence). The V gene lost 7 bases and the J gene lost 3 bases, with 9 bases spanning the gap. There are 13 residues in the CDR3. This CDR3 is CASNYGANEKLFF. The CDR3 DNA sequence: TGTGCCAGTAATTACGGGGCTAATGAAAAACTGTTTTTT.

CDR3: CASSSSGGAGAEQFF. The CDR3 DNA reads as TGCGCCAGCAGCTCGAGCGGGGGGGCCGGGGCTGAGCAGTTCTTC. The chain uses TRBV5-1 and TRBJ2-1, with 10 bases aligning to TRBD2. Germline V gene sequence: CDR1 SGHRS, CDR2 YFSETQ. CDR3 length: 15 amino acids. The junction had 9 bases not matched to a gene; V was cut back by 3 bases and J by 9 bases.

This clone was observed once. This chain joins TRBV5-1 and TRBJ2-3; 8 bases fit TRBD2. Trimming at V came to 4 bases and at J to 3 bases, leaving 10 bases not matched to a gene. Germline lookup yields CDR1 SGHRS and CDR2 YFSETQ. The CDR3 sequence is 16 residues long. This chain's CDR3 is CASSEGLGGGTDTQYF. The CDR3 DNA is TGCGCCAGCAGCGAGGGACTAGGGGGAGGTACAGATACGCAGTATTTT.

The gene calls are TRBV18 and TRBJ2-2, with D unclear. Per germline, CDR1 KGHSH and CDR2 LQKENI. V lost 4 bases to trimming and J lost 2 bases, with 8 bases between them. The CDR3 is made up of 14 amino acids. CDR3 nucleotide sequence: TGTGCCAGCTCACGAGACACTAACACCGGGGAGCTGTTTTTT. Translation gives CASSRDTNTGELFF.

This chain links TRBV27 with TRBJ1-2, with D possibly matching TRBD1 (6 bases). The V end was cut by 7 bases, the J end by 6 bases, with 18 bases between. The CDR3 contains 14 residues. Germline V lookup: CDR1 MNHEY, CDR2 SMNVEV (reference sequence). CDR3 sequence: CASTLQGEWDGYTF. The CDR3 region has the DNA TGTGCCAGCACCCTACAGGGAGAATGGGATGGCTACACCTTC.

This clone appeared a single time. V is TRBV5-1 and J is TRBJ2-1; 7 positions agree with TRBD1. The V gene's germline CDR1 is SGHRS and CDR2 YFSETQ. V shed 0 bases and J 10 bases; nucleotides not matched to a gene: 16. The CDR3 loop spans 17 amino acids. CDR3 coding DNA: TGCGCCAGCAGCTTGGCCGTGTCGGGACAGCGATCATCCGAGCAGTTCTTC. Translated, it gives CASSLAVSGQRSSEQFF.

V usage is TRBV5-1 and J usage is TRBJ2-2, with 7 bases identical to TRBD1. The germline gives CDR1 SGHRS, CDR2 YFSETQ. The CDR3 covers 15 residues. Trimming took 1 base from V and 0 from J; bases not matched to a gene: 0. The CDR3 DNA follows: TGCGCCAGCAGCTTGACAGGGGCGAACACCGGGGAGCTGTTTTTT. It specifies CASSLTGANTGELFF.

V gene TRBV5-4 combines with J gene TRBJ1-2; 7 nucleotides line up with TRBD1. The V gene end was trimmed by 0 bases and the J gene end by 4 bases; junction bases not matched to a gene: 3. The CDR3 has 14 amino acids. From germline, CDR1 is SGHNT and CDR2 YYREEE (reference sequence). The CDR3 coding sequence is TGTGCCAGCAGCTTGGGACAGGGCGTCTATGGCTACACCTTC. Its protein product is CASSLGQGVYGYTF.